The T cell receptor beta chain described here comes from a study of blood T cells in healthy people across ages. The donors, all healthy, were Caucasians living in Russia, aged about 6 to 90. A J-beta primer mix and a sample-barcoded 5' primer were used in a second PCR of about 6 to 12 cycles. MiXCR, applied by TCRdb to the 5' RACE reads, yields one record per CDR3 protein. The table records roughly 730,000 distinct CDR3 sequences, approximately 60% of them present only once. Findings and caveats of the study: Comparison with aged donors showed that long-lived donors had more naive CD4+ cells and higher diversity.

This clonotype was picked up a small number of times. The antigen remains undetermined. The sequencing sample was made of blood. The sequence was obtained from a middle-aged man in good health.

DNA of the CDR3: TGCGCCAGCAGCCAAAATTGGAGGGGTGAGACCCAGTACTTC. This encodes CASSQNWRGETQYF. The V gene is TRBV4-3, the J gene TRBJ2-5, with D possibly matching TRBD2 (6 bases). V lost 2 bases to trimming and J lost 5 bases, with 12 bases between them. CDR3 length: 14 amino acids. CDR1 and CDR2 from the germline V gene are LGHNA and YSLEER.